The following is a T cell receptor beta chain sequence with its context. A multiplex PCR was run with 60 Vbeta primers and 13 Jbeta primers. TCRdb's copy holds only in-frame clones and misses some; the assay was immunoSEQ multiplex PCR. This table has 170,000 or so clones, less than 85% appearing once. These data originate in a study of cytomegalovirus exposure and HLA in healthy donors. The V gene's germline CDR1 is SGHAT and CDR2 FQNNGV. The CDR3 runs 13 residues. V lost 5 bases and J 3 bases, leaving 10 bases between the germline ends. The TCR sequence derives from a man between 18 and 35 years old in good health and CMV-seronegative. This sequence joins TRBV11-2 and TRBJ1-1; D is undetermined. The sequencing sample was made of PBMCs. CDR3 in DNA: TGTGCCAGCAGCCCTCTCCCGGACACTGAAGCTTTCTTT. It codes for CASSPLPDTEAFF.